These 12 T cell receptor beta chains were all obtained from the same sample, sequenced in a study of identical twins. MiXCR, run by TCRdb on the 5' RACE reads, gives a single entry per CDR3 protein. The sample has 450,000 to 650,000 distinct CDR3 sequences; nearly 10% are singletons. These data also featured in a second study, about yellow fever vaccine responses in identical twins.

Specimen: PBMCs. The receptors derive from a woman younger than 30 in good health.

About this clonotype: One base away lies a much larger clone, so this may be a sequencing read error. V and J are TRBV5-1 and TRBJ2-2, with D possibly TRBD1 on 6 matching bases. Between the trimmed V and J ends, which lost 4 bases and 5 bases, there was a span of 15 bases. Germline V gives CDR1 SGHRS, CDR2 YFSETQ. This CDR3 has 15 residues. The CDR3 DNA is TGCGCCAGCAGCATGGGGGCCTACGGAACCGGGGAGCTGTTTTTT. Protein sequence: CASSMGAYGTGELFF.

The sample holds a few counts of this clonotype. J is TRBJ2-3 and V is TRBV29-1; 12 nucleotides align to TRBD2. V was pared by 4 bases and J by 2 bases, with 4 bases of the junction left unmatched. The length of the CDR3 is 15 residues. Per the germline V gene, CDR1 is SQVTM and CDR2 is ANQGSEA. The CDR3 DNA follows: TGCAGCGTTGCTGGACTAGCGGGAAACACAGATACGCAGTATTTT. This sequence encodes CSVAGLAGNTDTQYF.

This clonotype was counted between two and nine times. The CDR3 region is CATSDVGQGRTGELFF. CDR3 DNA: TGTGCCACCAGTGATGTGGGACAGGGGAGGACCGGGGAGCTGTTTTTT. V is TRBV24-1 and J is TRBJ2-2; 10 bases agree with TRBD1. The CDR3 totals 16 residues. With 3 bases clipped from V and 5 bases from J, the junction kept 5 bases outside the gene matches. CDR1 is KGHDR and CDR2 is SFDVKD in the germline V gene.

The chain combines TRBV5-1 with TRBJ2-3; D may be TRBD2 (6 bases). CDR1 SGHRS and CDR2 YFSETQ come from the germline V gene. The CDR3 has 14 residues. Trimming stripped 4 bases from V and 4 bases from J, with 13 bases between. CDR3 coding DNA: TGCGCCAGCAGCCGGACTATCGAGTCAGATACGCAGTATTTT. This gives the protein CASSRTIESDTQYF.

This clonotype has ten or more counts. The V gene is TRBV11-2, the J gene TRBJ2-1, with TRBD1 as a possible D gene (6 bases). Trimming removed 3 bases at V and 4 bases at J, with 13 bases between. The CDR3 is 15 residues long. The germline CDR1 and CDR2 sequences are SGHAT and FQNNGV. CDR3 DNA sequence: TGTGCCAGCAGCTTTGGGGCAGGGGTATACAATGAGCAGTTCTTC. As protein: CASSFGAGVYNEQFF.

This clonotype was picked up a small number of times. This sequence joins TRBV6-1 and TRBJ2-6; D uncertain. Germline loops: CDR1 MNHNS, CDR2 SASEGT. The CDR3 is made up of 15 amino acids. V was trimmed by 6 bases and J by 1 base, leaving 10 bases between them. CDR3 residues: CASRAYLSGANVLTF. CDR3 DNA sequence: TGTGCCAGCAGGGCCTATTTATCTGGGGCCAACGTCCTGACTTTC.

This clonotype occurred a few times. CDR3 coding DNA: TGTGCCAGCACCAGGGTGTTTGAAGAGACCCAGTACTTC. It is translated as CASTRVFEETQYF. The chain has TRBV7-9 and TRBJ2-5, with a weak D call TRBD1 (5 bases). Germline-derived CDR1 and CDR2 are SEHNR and FQNEAQ (reference sequence). The CDR3 is 13 amino acids. V was cut by 7 bases and J by 3 bases, with 12 bases left in between.

In this sample, this clonotype turned up once. This chain links TRBV11-2 with TRBJ2-7; TRBD1 aligns across 7 bases. J was trimmed by 1 base and V by 4 bases; bases with no gene match: 10. Germline V CDR1 and CDR2: SGHAT, FQNNGV. The CDR3 covers 16 residues. CDR3 in DNA: TGTGCCAGCAGCTACAGGGGTCAAAAACATTCCTACGAGCAGTACTTC. Its translation is CASSYRGQKHSYEQYF.

This clonotype was counted only a few times. The chain recombines TRBV5-1 with TRBJ2-1; 9 nucleotides align to TRBD1. Per germline, CDR1 SGHRS and CDR2 YFSETQ. This CDR3 is built from 19 residues. V was clipped by 4 bases and J by 1 base; unmatched bases: 15. CDR3 amino acids: CASSPKTRQGGESYNEQFF. The DNA of the CDR3 is TGCGCCAGCAGCCCAAAAACCCGACAGGGGGGGGAATCCTACAATGAGCAGTTCTTC.

This clonotype came up a few times. The rearrangement joins TRBV20-1 to TRBJ2-5; 9 nucleotides match TRBD2. The V and J ends lost 3 bases and 7 bases, in that order; junction bases with no gene match: 15. The CDR3 runs 16 residues. Germline loops: CDR1 DFQATT, CDR2 SNEGSKA (reference sequence). CDR3 residues: CSASPYPSGVRGTQYF. The CDR3 nucleotides are TGCAGTGCTAGTCCATATCCTAGCGGGGTACGGGGGACCCAGTACTTC.

A few counts support this clonotype. CDR3 coding DNA: TGTGCCAGCAGCAGACAGGGGTCGCAAGATACGCAGTATTTT. Its protein is CASSRQGSQDTQYF. The V and J genes are TRBV7-2 and TRBJ2-3, with TRBD1 matching over 8 bases. With 5 bases clipped from V and 5 bases from J, the junction kept 6 bases outside the gene matches. Per germline, CDR1 SGHTA and CDR2 FQGNSA. This CDR3 is 14 amino acids long.

This clonotype was seen more than once but under ten times. This CDR3 is CASSWAPLTSGGTQTGELFF. In nucleotides, the CDR3 is TGCGCCAGCAGCTGGGCCCCCTTGACTAGCGGGGGGACTCAGACCGGGGAGCTGTTTTTT. The gene calls are TRBV5-1 and TRBJ2-2; 13 nucleotides match TRBD2. The CDR3 length is 20 residues. Germline trimming cut 3 bases from V and 5 bases from J; bases unmatched to any gene: 16. The germline V gene encodes CDR1 SGHRS and CDR2 YFSETQ.